Sequencing of this TCR beta chain was carried out in a study of CD8 T cells in Susac syndrome. About the research overall: Blood was drawn from Susac syndrome patients while they were therapy-naive, on corticosteroids, or on intravenous immunoglobulin alone.

In contrast to the negatively isolated CD8+ and CD4+ T cells, TEMRA cells were FACS-enriched. RNA was extracted with the RNeasy kit, and a quantity of 0.5 to 1 ug was reverse transcribed using random hexamers. Amplification of TCR beta CDR3 used immunoSEQ multiplex PCR across 54 Vbeta and 13 Jbeta. TCRdb called the immunoSEQ multiplex PCR reads again in MiXCR, with one record for every CDR3 protein. Among 200,000 to 300,000 distinct CDR3 sequences listed, almost 97% were seen once. The clonotype was recovered from a human donor with Susac syndrome. Sequencing was done on a sample of CD4+ T cells from PBMCs.

The CDR3 sequence: CAYEGVNTEAFF. CDR3 nucleotides: TGTGCCTATGAAGGAGTGAACACTGAAGCTTTCTTT. J is TRBJ1-1 and V is TRBV30; D is unclear. This CDR3 is built from 12 residues. V was clipped by 7 bases and J by 0 bases, with 9 bases between them. Germline V lookup: CDR1 GTSNPN, CDR2 SVGIG (reference sequence).